The rows below give T cell receptor beta chains drawn from one sample of a study of T cell responses to AZD1222 COVID-19 vaccine. Generated by immunoSEQ multiplex PCR, the TCRdb table keeps only in-frame clones and is missing some. The sample carries roughly 81,000 clones, roughly 88% recorded once. Sample: peripheral blood, taken on day 0 of AZD1222 vaccination. The source of these receptors is an adult in good health. The CDR3 runs from the conserved cysteine through the conserved F or W. A D gene is named only where the DNA matches it firmly. Expanded clones get a size class; other rows say once, few or many, or leave the size out.

D gene	V gene	J gene	clone size	CDR3 protein	CDR3 DNA
TRBD1	TRBV13	TRBJ2-2	few	CASSFGTGLTGELFF	TGTGCCAGCAGCTTCGGGACAGGGCTAACCGGGGAGCTGTTTTTT
NA	TRBV7-2	TRBJ1-2	once	CASSLGPGRGYGYTF	TGTGCCAGCAGCTTAGGACCCGGCAGGGGCTATGGCTACACCTTC
NA	TRBV9	TRBJ1-2	NA	CASSGSGYTF	TGTGCCAGCAGCGGGTCCGGTTACACCTTC
TRBD2	TRBV27	TRBJ2-2	NA	CVSWASGGTGELFF	TGTGTCTCTTGGGCTAGCGGAGGCACCGGGGAGCTGTTTTTT
NA	TRBV19	TRBJ2-7	NA	CASRSGASRYEQYF	TGTGCCAGCCGGAGTGGAGCTAGCAGGTACGAGCAGTACTTC
NA	TRBV6-2/TRBV6-3	TRBJ2-7	NA	CASSYIGASYEQYF	TGTGCCAGCAGTTACATTGGAGCCTCCTACGAGCAGTACTTC
TRBD1	TRBV5-4	TRBJ2-7	NA	CASSSQRDRGQQYF	TGTGCCAGCAGCTCCCAACGGGACAGGGGCCAACAGTACTTC
NA	TRBV28	TRBJ1-5	NA	CASSFRGAGVSNQPQHF	TGTGCCAGCAGTTTCCGGGGGGCGGGGGTGAGCAATCAGCCCCAGCATTTT
TRBD1	TRBV19	TRBJ1-3	NA	CASSTSLPGQGTSSGNTIYF	TGTGCCAGTAGTACCTCTCTACCGGGACAGGGAACGAGCTCTGGAAACACCATATATTTT
TRBD1	TRBV2	TRBJ1-1	NA	CASSAMDRVTEAFF	TGTGCCAGCAGTGCTATGGACAGGGTTACTGAAGCTTTCTTT
NA	TRBV7-9	TRBJ2-1	NA	CASSTDEQFF	TGTGCCAGCAGCACAGATGAGCAGTTCTTC
NA	TRBV4-1	TRBJ2-3	NA	CASSQLALRTDTQYF	TGCGCCAGCAGCCAGCTAGCATTGAGGACAGATACGCAGTATTTT
TRBD1	TRBV6-2/TRBV6-3	TRBJ2-7	NA	CASSWGQEYEQYF	TGTGCCAGCAGTTGGGGACAGGAGTACGAGCAGTACTTC
TRBD1	TRBV5-1	TRBJ1-4	NA	CASSYTGGAEEKLFF	TGCGCCAGCAGCTACACAGGGGGCGCGGAGGAAAAACTGTTTTTT
NA	TRBV5-1	TRBJ2-5	NA	CASSRASGTEETQYF	TGCGCCAGCAGCCGTGCCTCCGGGACGGAAGAGACCCAGTACTTC
NA	TRBV5-4	TRBJ2-7	once	CASSFTRDLIYEQYF	TGTGCCAGCAGCTTCACCCGGGACCTCATCTACGAGCAGTACTTC
TRBD1	TRBV7-2	TRBJ1-5	NA	CASSFQGGQPQHF	TGTGCCAGCAGCTTCCAGGGGGGTCAGCCCCAGCATTTT
NA	TRBV9	TRBJ2-1	NA	CASSVQGTNNEQFF	TGTGCCAGCAGCGTACAGGGAACCAACAATGAGCAGTTCTTC
TRBD1	TRBV19	TRBJ1-2	NA	CASRGDSHYGYTF	TGTGCCAGTAGAGGGGACAGTCACTATGGCTACACCTTC
NA	TRBV30	TRBJ1-3	NA	CAWRGDIFSGNTIYF	TGTGCCTGGAGGGGGGACATATTCTCTGGAAACACCATATATTTT
TRBD2	TRBV27	TRBJ2-7	NA	CASSLTSGSTSEQYF	TGTGCCAGCAGTTTAACTAGCGGGAGTACCAGCGAGCAGTACTTC
NA	TRBV5-6	TRBJ1-5	NA	CASSSGRGPNQPQHF	TGTGCCAGCAGCTCGGGACGGGGGCCCAATCAGCCCCAGCATTTT
NA	TRBV5-4	TRBJ2-2	NA	CASSLAGRVNTGELFF	TGTGCCAGCAGCTTGGCCGGCAGGGTAAACACCGGGGAGCTGTTTTTT
NA	TRBV28	TRBJ2-5	NA	CASSYRETQYF	TGTGCCAGCAGCTATCGAGAGACCCAGTACTTC
NA	TRBV7-8	TRBJ1-6	NA	CASSRGNRENNSPLHF	TGTGCCAGCAGCCGTGGCAACAGGGAGAATAATTCACCCCTCCACTTT
TRBD1	TRBV6-5	TRBJ1-4	NA	CASSLRQGRNEKLFF	TGTGCCAGCAGCTTACGACAGGGTCGGAATGAAAAACTGTTTTTT
NA	TRBV7-9	TRBJ2-3	NA	CASRGGGDTQYF	TGTGCCAGCAGAGGGGGGGGAGATACGCAGTATTTT
NA	TRBV6-5	TRBJ1-5	NA	CASGKTGYSNQPQHF	TGTGCCAGTGGAAAGACGGGTTATAGCAATCAGCCCCAGCATTTT
NA	TRBV12-1	TRBJ2-5	NA	CASRRTSGETQYF	TGTGCCAGCAGACGGACTAGCGGGGAGACCCAGTACTTC
TRBD1	TRBV6-5	TRBJ2-2	few	CASSPRDRGTGELFF	TGTGCCAGCAGCCCCCGGGACAGGGGGACCGGGGAGCTGTTTTTT
NA	TRBV19	TRBJ1-2	once	CASNTALGVNYGYTF	TGTGCCAGTAATACCGCCCTAGGGGTGAACTATGGCTACACCTTC
TRBD1	TRBV5-1	TRBJ2-7	NA	CASSLGTWTGSTYEQYF	TGCGCCAGCAGCTTGGGTACATGGACAGGGTCCACCTACGAGCAGTACTTC
NA	TRBV20-1	TRBJ1-6	NA	CSASGRFNSPLHF	TGCAGTGCTAGTGGCAGGTTCAATTCACCCCTCCACTTT
NA	TRBV6-2/TRBV6-3	TRBJ2-5	NA	CASSYRPRDETQYF	TGTGCCAGCAGTTACAGGCCAAGAGATGAGACCCAGTACTTC
NA	TRBV27	TRBJ2-3	NA	CASSLAYSTDTQYF	TGTGCCAGCAGTTTAGCATACAGCACAGATACGCAGTATTTT
TRBD1	TRBV6-5	TRBJ1-2	NA	CASTQWGQGSGYTF	TGTGCCAGCACACAATGGGGACAGGGGAGCGGCTACACCTTC
TRBD1	TRBV19	TRBJ2-7	NA	CASSIKTGVEQYF	TGTGCCAGTAGTATAAAGACAGGGGTCGAGCAGTACTTC
NA	TRBV28	TRBJ2-3	NA	CASSSGPRTDTQYF	TGTGCCAGCAGTTCGGGCCCCAGGACAGATACGCAGTATTTT
TRBD2	TRBV9	TRBJ2-5	NA	CASSPGGIRVETQYF	TGTGCCAGCAGCCCCGGGGGGATCCGAGTCGAGACCCAGTACTTC
TRBD1	TRBV28	TRBJ1-4	NA	CASSAGQSNEKLFF	TGTGCCAGCAGTGCGGGACAGAGTAATGAAAAACTGTTTTTT